One T cell receptor beta chain is described in this entry. This sample was taken from a study of blood T cell repertoires in COVID-19. The repertoire was sequenced with immunoSEQ multiplex PCR; TCRdb's copy has only in-frame clones and lacks some. The sample holds around 250,000 clones, approximately 82% seen once. The clonotype comes from a man aged 25-40 years who had recovered from COVID-19. The sequenced sample was peripheral blood.

CDR3 bases: TGTGCCAGCAGCGTAGCACCCGGGGAAGAGACCCAGTACTTC. As protein: CASSVAPGEETQYF. The chain is built from TRBV9 and TRBJ2-5; TRBD2 is a possible D gene (5 bases). The CDR3 spans 14 residues. Trimming took 0 bases from V and 3 from J, leaving 9 bases between them. Germline CDR1 and CDR2: SGDLS and YYNGEE.